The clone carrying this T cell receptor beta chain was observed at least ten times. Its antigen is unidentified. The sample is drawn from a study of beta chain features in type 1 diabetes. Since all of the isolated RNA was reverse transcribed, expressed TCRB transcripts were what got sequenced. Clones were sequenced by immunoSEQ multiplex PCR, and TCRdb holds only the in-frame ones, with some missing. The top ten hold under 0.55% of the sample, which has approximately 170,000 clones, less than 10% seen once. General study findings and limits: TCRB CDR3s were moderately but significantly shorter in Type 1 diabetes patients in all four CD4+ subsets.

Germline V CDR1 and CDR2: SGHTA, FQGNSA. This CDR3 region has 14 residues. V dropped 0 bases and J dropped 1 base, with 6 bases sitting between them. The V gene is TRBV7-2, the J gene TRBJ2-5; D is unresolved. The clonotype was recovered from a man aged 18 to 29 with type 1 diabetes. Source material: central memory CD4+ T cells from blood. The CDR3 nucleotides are TGTGCCAGCAGCTTAGCGGGCAGCCAAGAGACCCAGTACTTC. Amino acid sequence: CASSLAGSQETQYF.